Listed here is a single TCR beta chain. The clone's antigen remains unknown. Base qualities are not recorded, but no much larger clone differs from it by a single base. Interpreted using the paper, the time point label stands for: baseline before first vaccination. Samples from vaccinated people were obtained from the UK trials COV001 and COV002, which included a single-blind randomized controlled phase 2/3 trial of AZD1222 (ChAdOx1 nCoV-19) in healthy adults. For TCRbeta chain sequencing, PBMC samples from trial participants were taken at day 0 and at day 28 after the second dose. The data are from a study of T cell responses to AZD1222 COVID-19 vaccine (dated by TCRdb to the early 2020s). Regarding the complete study: AZD1222 recipients given second doses at about 4 weeks or at about 12 weeks were pooled, since spike-specific TCR depth and breadth were not found to differ between the two schedules. TCR sequencing covered over 230 trial participants: about 210 given two doses of AZD1222 and about 26 given two doses of MenACWY control vaccine. Trial participants were enrolled by age into 18-55, 56-69 and 70-plus year subgroups, with approximately 160, 26 and 62 TCR-sequenced participants respectively.

Summary of the overall study and its limitations: Because no samples from the day 14 peak response were available, repertoires could be characterized only after the peak T cell response. Most participants were white British and females outnumbered males, and the authors suggested that clonal diversity may have been underestimated. Reportedly, almost half of the unique spike-specific TCRs recognized epitopes lying outside the regions that are mutated in the B.1.351 and B.1.1.7 variants. In the small 56-69-year group, the increase in depth fell short of significance, most likely because of low power. CD4 TCRs associated with the vaccine covered the entire spike protein, and the dominant responses were in regions 160-218 and 743-854. After two AZD1222 doses, spike-specific TCR breadth and depth were significantly higher than at day 0 and than in MenACWY recipients. Only 5 to 7 AZD1222 recipients were SARS-CoV-2 seropositive at baseline, limiting conclusions about previously exposed vaccinees.

The CDR3 regions of human TCRbeta chains were analyzed by immunosequencing. Processing in the source paper ran as follows. Repertoire TCRs were checked for matches against a reference library of SARS-CoV-2-specific TCRs that had been generated using the MIRA antigen-specificity platform. Breadth was defined as the fraction of unique TCRs that were SARS-CoV-2-associated, and depth was defined as the fraction of total T cells that were SARS-CoV-2-associated. Using the MIRA data, each spike-specific TCR was assigned both to the spike region to which the TCR was reactive and to a CD4 or CD8 class. Log10-transformed breadth and depth values were compared by one-way ANOVA with Sidak's multiple comparisons tests. The table was pulled from immuneACCESS by TCRdb, which kept in-frame rearrangements only. Such tables lose some clones; where checked, under half of the loss comes from unresolved V genes, and the rest has no known cause. The DNA gave D and trimming, while V, J and clone size come from that table. The table for this sample lists roughly 100,000 clones; about 90% of them were counted only once. The ten largest account for 4.8% of the sample.

This clonotype was obtained from an adult in good health. The sample in question was peripheral blood, obtained on day 0 of AZD1222 vaccination.

The nucleotide sequence is given as TGTGCCAGCAGCCAAGCGGACAGTGGGGGTGAGCAGTTCTTC. Translated, it gives CASSQADSGGEQFF. The rearrangement joined TRBV4-2 to TRBJ2-1, and the D gene may be TRBD1, 6 bases matching. The CDR3 sequence holds 14 residues, the cysteine and phenylalanine included. Just CDR3 DNA is preserved here, 42 bases in frame from base 1. Based on the germline V gene, the CDR1 and CDR2 sequences are LGHNA and YNFKEQ. The V end loses 1 base and the J end loses 9 bases, and a stretch of 13 bases separates them.